This entry concerns a single TCR beta chain. This sample was taken from a study of monozygotic twins with inflammatory bowel disease. The template switching step added UMIs that contained a 6-nucleotide sample barcode. Following a re-call of the 5' RACE reads, TCRdb has one entry per CDR3 protein and lacks DNA. The sample has roughly 100,000 distinct CDR3 sequences; the top ten hold more than 1.5%. There are 12 residues in the CDR3. The origin of this receptor is a human donor with ulcerative colitis or Crohn's disease, or a healthy co-twin of an affected twin (not recorded which). The material sequenced was blood. The chain recombines TRBV12-3 or TRBV12-4 with TRBJ2-3; TCRdb lists TRBD1, though no DNA is available to test this call. CDR3 loop: CASSLRPGTQYF.